The 20 T cell receptor beta chains reported below all come from one sample, sequenced in a study of shared T cell receptors in the human thymus. Clones were sequenced by immunoSEQ multiplex PCR, and TCRdb holds only the in-frame ones, with some missing. The repertoire includes hundreds of thousands of clones, approximately 90% of them detected once, and 0.008% to 0.011% sits in the top ten. A further study also used this sample, focusing on human thymus T cells.

The source material was thymocytes. The receptors derive from a boy in the first two years of life with a congenital heart defect.

The genes are TRBV5-5 and TRBJ2-1, with 7 bases matching TRBD2. The J segment lost 6 bases and the V segment lost 0 bases, leaving 9 bases of the junction unmatched. In germline, CDR1 is SGHKS, CDR2 YYEKEE (reference sequence). The CDR3 contains 16 residues. CDR3 loop: CASSLGQKTSFNEQFF. The CDR3, as DNA: TGTGCCAGCAGCTTGGGCCAGAAGACTAGCTTCAATGAGCAGTTCTTC.

The V and J genes are TRBV4-1 and TRBJ1-2; D uncertain. CDR3 length equals 14 residues. V was trimmed by 1 base and J by 1 base, leaving 7 bases between them. From germline, CDR1 is MGHRA and CDR2 YSYEKL. The CDR3 reads CASSQGPDNYGYTF. The CDR3 DNA is TGCGCCAGCAGCCAAGGGCCCGATAACTATGGCTACACCTTC.

The V call is TRBV29-1, the J call TRBJ1-1; D gene unclear. The CDR3 loop spans 13 amino acids. Germline assignment: CDR1 SQVTM and CDR2 ANQGSEA. Trimming took 6 bases from V and 1 from J, leaving 12 bases between them. Written as DNA, the CDR3 is TGCAGCGTACGGGGAAGGCGGAACACTGAAGCTTTCTTT. Its translation: CSVRGRRNTEAFF. Looking up the rest from reference TRBV29-1 and TRBJ1-1 gives the full variable domain: SAVISQKPSRDICQRGTSLTIQCQVDSQVTMMFWYRQQPGQSLTLIATANQGSEATYESGFVIDKFPISRPNLTFSTLTVSNMSPEDSSIYLCSVRGRRNTEAFFGQGTRLTVV.

The V gene is TRBV11-3, the J gene TRBJ1-2, with TRBD1 identical over 12 bases. The CDR3 has 17 residues. Trimming removed 0 bases from V and 3 bases from J; junction bases left unmatched: 5. CDR1 and CDR2 from the germline V gene are SGHNT and YENEEA. The CDR3: CASSLDSGTGGYYGYTF. CDR3 sequence (DNA): TGTGCCAGCAGCTTAGACTCTGGGACAGGGGGCTACTATGGCTACACCTTC.

This clone was seen only once. This chain uses TRBV9 with TRBJ2-3; 7 bases align to TRBD2. J gave up 6 bases and V 3 bases, and 10 bases lay outside the gene matches. Germline V lookup: CDR1 SGDLS, CDR2 YYNGEE. This CDR3 comprises 15 residues. The CDR3 DNA is TGTGCCAGCAGCGCCCATTCGACTAGCCGTGATACGCAGTATTTT. Translating it yields CASSAHSTSRDTQYF.

This clone appeared once. The V call is TRBV12-5, the J call TRBJ1-1; D gene ambiguous. This CDR3 has 18 amino acids. Germline-derived CDR1 and CDR2 are LGHNT and FRNRAP. Trimming pared 2 bases from V and 1 base from J, leaving 20 bases between. CDR3 protein: CASGLTLYPSEGNTEAFF. CDR3 bases: TGTGCTAGTGGTTTGACTTTATACCCTTCGGAGGGGAACACTGAAGCTTTCTTT.

This clone was counted once. V gene TRBV5-1 combines with J gene TRBJ2-1, with a tentative D call TRBD2 (6 bases). V shed 4 bases and J shed 0 bases, with 11 bases lying between them. This CDR3 contains 15 residues. CDR1 SGHRS and CDR2 YFSETQ come from the germline V gene. CDR3 nucleotides: TGCGCCAGCAGCCCCATGACTAGCTCCTACAATGAGCAGTTCTTC. This translates into CASSPMTSSYNEQFF. The whole variable domain, filled in from reference TRBV5-1 and TRBJ2-1, reads KAGVTQTPRYLIKTRGQQVTLSCSPISGHRSVSWYQQTPGQGLQFLFEYFSETQRNKGNFPGRFSGRQFSNSRSEMNVSTLELGDSALYLCASSPMTSSYNEQFFGPGTRLTVL.

The chain links TRBV2 to TRBJ2-1; unclear D gene. V was trimmed by 3 bases and J by 2 bases, leaving 5 bases between them. Germline lookup yields CDR1 SNHLY and CDR2 FYNNEI. CDR3 length: 13 amino acids. In nucleotides, the CDR3 is TGTGCCAGCAGTGACTCAGCCTACAATGAGCAGTTCTTC. Its protein is CASSDSAYNEQFF.

This rearrangement joins TRBV7-9 to TRBJ1-1; 9 bases are a match to TRBD1. Per germline, CDR1 SEHNR and CDR2 FQNEAQ (reference sequence). After removal of 5 bases from V and 3 bases from J, the junction contained 10 bases not matched to a gene. This CDR3 is 16 amino acids long. CDR3 residues: CASSPLPGTGHTEAFF. The CDR3 DNA reads as TGTGCCAGCAGCCCCCTTCCCGGGACAGGGCACACTGAAGCTTTCTTT.

The J gene is TRBJ2-5, the V gene TRBV14; 8 bases agree with TRBD1. The DNA end is more similar to TRBJ2-7, so the J call may be wrong. The CDR3 runs 14 residues. CDR1 SGHDN and CDR2 FVKESK come from the germline V gene. CDR3 in amino acids: CASSQDDRGYEQYF. The CDR3 DNA follows: TGTGCCAGCAGCCAAGATGACAGGGGCTACGAGCAGTACTTC.

The V and J genes are TRBV2 and TRBJ2-3; TRBD2 agrees at 14 bases. Trimming removed 4 bases from V and 4 bases from J; junction bases left unmatched: 7. Germline V gene data show CDR1 as SNHLY and CDR2 as FYNNEI. The CDR3 has 17 residues. The CDR3 sequence: CASSGLAGGARADTQYF. CDR3 nucleotides: TGTGCCAGCAGTGGACTAGCGGGAGGGGCGAGGGCAGATACGCAGTATTTT.

The chain has TRBV29-1 and TRBJ2-1; possible D gene TRBD2, 10 bases. This CDR3 has 18 residues. Trimming removed 6 bases at V and 0 bases at J, with 24 bases between. In germline, CDR1 is SQVTM, CDR2 ANQGSEA. In DNA form, the CDR3 reads TGCAGCGTAAAGGACAGGGGAACTAGCGGGACCTCCTACAATGAGCAGTTCTTC. Translation: CSVKDRGTSGTSYNEQFF.

The chain uses TRBV29-1 and TRBJ2-4; weak D call: TRBD1 (6 bases). Deletions cut 4 bases from V and 3 bases from J, with 16 bases between. The CDR3 spans 15 residues. Germline loops: CDR1 SQVTM, CDR2 ANQGSEA. CDR3 amino acids: CSVGGPPPFKNIQYF. The CDR3 bases are TGCAGCGTTGGGGGGCCCCCGCCCTTCAAAAACATTCAGTACTTC.

V gene TRBV19 combines with J gene TRBJ2-5; 10 bases line up with TRBD2. The germline V gene has CDR1 LNHDA and CDR2 SQIVND (reference sequence). V gave up 6 bases and J gave up 3 bases; unmatched junction bases: 4. The CDR3 runs 14 residues. The CDR3 spells CASRSGRAEETQYF. Written as DNA, the CDR3 is TGTGCCAGTAGAAGCGGGAGGGCCGAAGAGACCCAGTACTTC.

The chain employs TRBV11-3 and TRBJ2-3, with unresolved D. The CDR3 has 13 amino acids. V lost 0 bases, J lost 5 bases, and 6 bases lay in between. Germline V gene lookup returns CDR1 SGHNT and CDR2 YENEEA. The CDR3 coding sequence is TGTGCCAGCAGCTTAGAGCGGAGAGATACGCAGTATTTT. Protein sequence: CASSLERRDTQYF.

The chain couples TRBV6-1 to TRBJ1-5; D gene ambiguous. With 0 bases removed from V and 4 bases from J, the gap between germline ends came to 13 bases. Per germline, CDR1 MNHNS and CDR2 SASEGT. This CDR3 is 16 amino acids long. The CDR3 sequence is CASSEAEGGENQPQHF. DNA for the CDR3: TGTGCCAGCAGTGAAGCGGAGGGTGGGGAAAATCAGCCCCAGCATTTT.

This chain links TRBV4-3 with TRBJ2-7; 9 bases map to TRBD2. J lost 3 bases, V lost 1 base, and 10 bases had no gene match. Germline loops: CDR1 LGHNA, CDR2 YSLEER. CDR3 length: 17 amino acids. Here the CDR3 DNA reads TGCGCCAGCAGCCAAGGCGTAGTACTAGCGGGTCTCTACGAGCAGTACTTC. This codes for CASSQGVVLAGLYEQYF.

The chain joins TRBV6-4 to TRBJ2-3; 8 bases match TRBD2. CDR3 length: 15 amino acids. The J segment lost 0 bases and the V segment lost 8 bases, leaving 7 bases of the junction unmatched. Germline V gives CDR1 MRHNA, CDR2 SNTAGT. CDR3 sequence reads: CASRLAGASTDTQYF. In nucleotides, the CDR3 is TGTGCCAGCCGCCTAGCGGGCGCTAGCACAGATACGCAGTATTTT.

As to this clone: At one boundary the junction diverges from the germline segment, which might be a read error. The chain links TRBV7-3 to TRBJ1-2, with 12 positions matching TRBD1. The CDR3 totals 16 residues. Germline CDR1 is SGHTA and CDR2 is FQGTGA. CDR3 protein: CASSLIPGTGGYGYTF. CDR3 DNA sequence: TGTGCCAGCAGCTTAATCCCCGGGACAGGGGGCTATGGCTACACCTTT.

The genes are TRBV10-2 and TRBJ2-7, with 11 bases lining up with TRBD2. The ends lost 10 bases at V and 0 bases at J; junction bases unmatched: 8. The germline CDR1 and CDR2 sequences are WSHSY and SAAADI. This CDR3 has 15 residues. CDR3 protein: CATGFGTSGSYEQYF. CDR3 sequence (DNA): TGCGCCACCGGCTTCGGGACTAGCGGCTCCTACGAGCAGTACTTC.